The 5 T cell receptor beta chains presented below share a single source sample, sequenced in a study of long-term antiretroviral therapy in people with HIV. An immunoSEQ assay, version v3.0, was performed at survey level. The assay was immunoSEQ multiplex PCR, and TCRdb's table has in-frame clones only and misses some. Among tens of thousands of clones listed, roughly 82% were seen once. Specimen: unsorted PBMCs, collected 0.8 years before starting antiretroviral therapy. Receptors originate from a young man with HIV.

The V and J genes are TRBV7-2 and TRBJ2-7; D uncertain. V lost 0 bases and J 3 bases, leaving 6 bases between the germline ends. The CDR3 sequence is 13 residues long. Germline V gives CDR1 SGHTA, CDR2 FQGNSA. The CDR3 protein is CASSLATLYEQYF. The DNA of the CDR3 is TGTGCCAGCAGCTTAGCTACCCTCTACGAGCAGTACTTC.

This clone was counted a few times. The chain employs TRBV6-5 and TRBJ2-7, with D uncertain. V was clipped by 0 bases and J by 12 bases, with 15 bases between them. Germline-derived CDR1 and CDR2 are MNHEY and SVGAGI. The CDR3 runs 13 residues. The CDR3 here is CASSYSATTQVYF. Here the CDR3 DNA reads TGTGCCAGCAGTTACTCCGCCACTACGCAAGTGTACTTC.

This clone counts as medium-sized. CDR3 nucleotide sequence: TGTGCCAGCAGCTTGTCCCTCCGGTTGGATGAGCAGTTCTTC. Protein sequence: CASSLSLRLDEQFF. This sequence joins TRBV5-4 and TRBJ2-1; D call uncertain. The CDR3 contains 14 residues. Per the germline V gene, CDR1 is SGHNT and CDR2 is YYREEE (reference sequence). Deletions cut 1 base from V and 8 bases from J, with 13 bases between. Supplemented by reference TRBV5-4 and TRBJ2-1, the full variable domain reads ETGVTQSPTHLIKTRGQQVTLRCSSQSGHNTVSWYQQALGQGPQFIFQYYREEENGRGNFPPRFSGLQFPNYSSELNVNALELDDSALYLCASSLSLRLDEQFFGPGTRLTVL.

This chain joins TRBV2 and TRBJ2-7; TRBD2 might be the D (5 bases). The length of the CDR3 is 12 residues. Germline values: CDR1 SNHLY, CDR2 FYNNEI. Trimming pared 6 bases from V and 3 bases from J, leaving 9 bases between. The CDR3 coding sequence is TGTGCCAGCAGGAGGGTGGACTACGAGCAGTACTTC. Translated, it gives CASRRVDYEQYF.

The chain recombines TRBV10-2 with TRBJ1-1; the D gene is possibly TRBD1 (6 bases). The ends were cut back, 6 bases at V and 3 bases at J, with 17 bases in the middle. Germline V lookup: CDR1 WSHSY, CDR2 SAAADI. The CDR3 extends over 15 amino acids. The DNA for the CDR3 is TGCGCCAGCAGCGACACAAGAGGGGGGGACACTGAAGCTTTCTTT. Protein product: CASSDTRGGDTEAFF.